This TCR beta chain was obtained from a study of T cell clonality in common variable immunodeficiency. V gave up 0 bases and J gave up 6 bases; unmatched junction bases: 2. The CDR3 is made up of 14 amino acids. Germline lookup yields CDR1 SGHRS and CDR2 YFSETQ. Here immunoSEQ multiplex PCR was the method, and the copy in TCRdb shows in-frame clones only, minus some. The sample holds some 14,000 clones, and no clone turns up only once. This clone was detected only a few times. Its target is unknown. The CDR3 end falls 3 residues outside the read, so it is completed with the germline J gene. Points from the study as a whole: Patient heterogeneity in the CVID cohort limited correlations between repertoire features and clinical complications. In common variable immunodeficiency, TCR beta chains reportedly carried fewer deletions and N-nucleotide insertions. Compared with controls, CVID subjects had fewer shared TCRbeta clones.

The V gene is TRBV5-1, the J gene TRBJ1-1; 10 bases line up with TRBD1. Sequencing was done on a sample of peripheral blood mononuclear cells. The TCR originated in a human donor with common variable immunodeficiency. The part of the CDR3 DNA that was read is TGCGCCAGCAGCTTGGGACAGGGGGCCTCTGAA. It translates to CASSLGQGASE. The whole CDR3 is CASSLGQGASEAFF.